This T cell receptor beta chain was recorded in a study of T cells after yellow fever vaccination. This clonotype occurred a few times. The CDR3 totals 14 residues. Germline CDR1 and CDR2: ENHRY and SYGVKD. V lost 7 bases and J lost 9; bases outside the gene matches: 12. Each CDR3 protein gets one entry after TCRdb re-called the 5' RACE reads with MiXCR. The sample contains 250,000 or so distinct CDR3 sequences, 6% to 7.5% of which appear only once. This receptor was taken from a man aged 25-40 years who received the YFV17D yellow fever vaccine. J is TRBJ2-1 and V is TRBV10-3; TRBD2 matches 7 bases. The specimen comprised CD4+ T cells sorted from PBMCs, sampled 15 days after the yellow fever booster vaccination. The CDR3 reads CAITPTSSESEQFF. CDR3 DNA: TGTGCCATCACCCCGACTAGCAGCGAGAGTGAGCAGTTCTTC.